This T cell receptor beta chain was captured in a study of response to subunit inactivated influenza vaccine. V lost 1 base, J lost 2 bases, and 8 bases stayed unmatched. This CDR3 has 15 residues. Germline V gives CDR1 DFQATT, CDR2 SNEGSKA (reference sequence). One entry per CDR3 protein, called by TCRdb with MiXCR from the RT-PCR reads. The data contain fewer than 200,000 distinct CDR3 sequences, about a tenth of them seen just once; the ten biggest clones take up approximately 10%. Many counts were recorded for this clonotype. Its matching antigen is unknown. Study conclusions and caveats: The study's authors posited that every seasonal influenza vaccination enlists few new T cells.

V usage is TRBV20-1 and J usage is TRBJ2-7, with 7 bases aligning to TRBD2. Specimen: non-naive T cells sorted from PBMCs, collected on the day of vaccination. The sequence was obtained from a man aged 45-60 years who received an inactivated influenza vaccine. CDR3 sequence reads: CSARARGGGTYEQYF. In DNA, the CDR3 is TGCAGTGCTAGAGCCCGCGGGGGAGGGACCTACGAGCAGTACTTC.